A selection of T cell receptor beta chains follows, all from one sample in a study of blood T cell repertoires in COVID-19. Data came from immunoSEQ multiplex PCR; TCRdb stores just in-frame clones and leaves some out. The sample consists of about 230,000 clones, 85% to 90% of them appearing once. Source material: PBMCs or T cells enriched from blood (not recorded which). All receptors come from a woman between 25 and 40 years old with acute COVID-19. Each CDR3 is given with its conserved first and last residue.

v_call cdr3_aa
TRBV30 CAWTGNGNQPQHF
TRBV9 CASSVGAQTGGNPNTIYF
TRBV9 CASSVEGQGAEKLFF
TRBV2 CASRPQGGIYGYTF
TRBV6-5 CASSFLAGNTIYF
TRBV12-5 CASGLGGYEQYF
TRBV28 CASSLQGGNQPQHF
TRBV10-3 CAISESPLGKETQYF
TRBV28 CASGTGGSHIQYF
TRBV5-8 CASSWGRVPNTEAFF
TRBV14 CASSQFSSDAEQFF
TRBV2 CASSENPALAKIVYETQYF
TRBV4-1 CASSHIGRENTEAFF
TRBV4-1 CASSQDRTGERKTEKLFF
TRBV5-8 CASSFDRGTYSNQPQHF
TRBV10-3 CAISGSNPAYNEQFF
TRBV12-3/TRBV12-4 CASRIGAAGELFF
TRBV7-9 CASSLGVGGYGYTF
TRBV7-9 CASSIGGGPRSYEQYF
TRBV5-4 CASSLRQGNEAFF
TRBV6-2/TRBV6-3 CASSYSTTRMNTEAFF
TRBV29-1 CSVTGNYGYTF
TRBV2 CASTRQGATNEKLFF
TRBV7-2 CASSSTSGAGANVLTF
TRBV5-4 CASSSPLAGNQETQYF
TRBV6-5 CASTEGGNSPLHF
TRBV27 CASSPKAGTGLRVYEQYF
TRBV10-3 CAISDSTSGGTYEQYF
TRBV30 CAWSDSGHTEAFF
TRBV18 CASSETGGDNQPQHF
TRBV5-6 CASSIPGLAGGKQYF
TRBV9 CASSVSAGPSYNEQFF
TRBV30 CAWSLRAGGGEKLFF
TRBV30 CAWSRRQGAISQGANVLTF
TRBV19 CASSIVTTYTEAFF
TRBV5-1 CASRPDRAGIAFF
TRBV30 CAWRIRGGTANYGYTF
TRBV5-1 CASSLAPGMTTEAFF
TRBV15 CATSREGPGTDTQYF
TRBV18 CASSPLPGQRIPGTQYF
TRBV5-6 CASSFTGGPEAFF